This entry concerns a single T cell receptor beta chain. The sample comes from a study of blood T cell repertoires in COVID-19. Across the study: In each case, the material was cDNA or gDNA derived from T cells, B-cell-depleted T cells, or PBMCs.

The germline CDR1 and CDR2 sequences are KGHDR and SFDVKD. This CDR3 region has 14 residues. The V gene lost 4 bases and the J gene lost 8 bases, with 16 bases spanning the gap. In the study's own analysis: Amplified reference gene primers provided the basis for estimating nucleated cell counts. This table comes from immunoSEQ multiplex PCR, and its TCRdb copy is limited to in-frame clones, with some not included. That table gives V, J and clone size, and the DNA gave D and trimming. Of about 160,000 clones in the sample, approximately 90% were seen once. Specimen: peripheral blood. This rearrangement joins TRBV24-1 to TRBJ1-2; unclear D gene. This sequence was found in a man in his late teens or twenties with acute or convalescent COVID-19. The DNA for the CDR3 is TGTGCCACCAGTGACCCCGACGGCACTAGGGGCTACACCTTC. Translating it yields CATSDPDGTRGYTF.